The sequence of this T cell receptor (beta chain) was determined in a study of a mutant IDH1 vaccine in newly diagnosed glioma. Measured with immunoSEQ multiplex PCR; TCRdb has only the in-frame clones, and not every one. Of about 130,000 clones listed, about four fifths were seen once; the top ten hold 5.5%. Findings of the study overall: Among top peripheral T cell clonotypes, changes seemed unrelated to pseudoprogression.

Time point: week 11, during vaccination. In every dose of vaccine, 300 ug of mutant IDH1 20-mer peptide was given alongside topical imiquimod. About this clone itself: The target antigen is unknown.

Per germline, CDR1 LNHDA and CDR2 SQIVND (reference sequence). The CDR3 covers 12 residues. Trimming stripped 3 bases from V and 2 bases from J, with 5 bases between. The clonotype was recovered from a man aged 40-49 years with glioma. This chain uses TRBV19 with TRBJ2-7, with D uncertain. Sample: PBMCs, taken from a glioma patient whose treatment included an IDH1 peptide vaccine. The CDR3 nucleotides are TGTGCCAGTAGTATCCGCCCCTACGAGCAGTACTTC. Protein: CASSIRPYEQYF.